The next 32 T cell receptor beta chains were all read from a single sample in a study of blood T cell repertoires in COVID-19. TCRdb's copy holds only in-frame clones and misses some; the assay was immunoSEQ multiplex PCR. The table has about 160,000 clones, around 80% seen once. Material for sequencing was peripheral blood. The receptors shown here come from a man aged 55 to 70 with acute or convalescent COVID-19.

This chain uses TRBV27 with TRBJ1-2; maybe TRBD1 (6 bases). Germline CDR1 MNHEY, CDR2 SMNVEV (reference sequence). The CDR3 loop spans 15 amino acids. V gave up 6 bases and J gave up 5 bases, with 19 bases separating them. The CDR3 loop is CASSLLPGHLYGYTF. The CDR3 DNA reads TGTGCCAGCAGCCTTCTCCCGGGACACCTATATGGCTACACCTTC.

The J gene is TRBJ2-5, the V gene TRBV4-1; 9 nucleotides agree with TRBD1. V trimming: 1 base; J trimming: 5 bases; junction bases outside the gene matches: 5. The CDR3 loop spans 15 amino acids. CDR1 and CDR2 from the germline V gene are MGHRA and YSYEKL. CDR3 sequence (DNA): TGCGCCAGCAGCCAAGCCGGACAGGGGACGGAGACCCAGTACTTC. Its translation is CASSQAGQGTETQYF.

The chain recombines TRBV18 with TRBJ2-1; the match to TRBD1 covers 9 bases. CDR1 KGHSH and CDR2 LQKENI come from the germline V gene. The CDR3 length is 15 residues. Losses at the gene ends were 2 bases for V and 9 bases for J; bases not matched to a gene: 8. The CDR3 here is CASSPTGTGRGEQFF. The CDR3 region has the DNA TGTGCCAGCTCACCAACCGGGACAGGGAGGGGTGAGCAGTTCTTC.

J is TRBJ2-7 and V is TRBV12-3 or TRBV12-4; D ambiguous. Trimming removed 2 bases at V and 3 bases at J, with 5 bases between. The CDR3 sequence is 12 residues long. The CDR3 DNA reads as TGTGCCAGCAGTTTAATCAGCTACGAGCAGTACTTC. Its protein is CASSLISYEQYF.

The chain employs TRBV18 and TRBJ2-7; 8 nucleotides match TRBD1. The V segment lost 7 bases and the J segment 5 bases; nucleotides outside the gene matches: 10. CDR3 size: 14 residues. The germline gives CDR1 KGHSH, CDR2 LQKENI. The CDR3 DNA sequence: TGTGCCAGCTTCACGCCCGACAGGGGCAACGAGCAGTACTTC. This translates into CASFTPDRGNEQYF.

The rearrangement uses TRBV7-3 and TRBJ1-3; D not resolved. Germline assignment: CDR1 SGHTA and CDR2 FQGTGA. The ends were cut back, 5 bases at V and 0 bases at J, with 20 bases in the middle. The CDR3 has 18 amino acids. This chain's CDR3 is CASSPHEGFTFSGNTIYF. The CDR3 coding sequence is TGTGCCAGCAGCCCCCATGAGGGCTTCACCTTCTCTGGAAACACCATATATTTT.

CDR3 sequence: CASSSRQGRANQPQHF. The CDR3 region has the DNA TGTGCCAGCAGTTCTCGGCAGGGTCGGGCCAATCAGCCCCAGCATTTT. The chain carries TRBV6-2 or TRBV6-3 and TRBJ1-5, with TRBD1 as a possible D gene (5 bases). Trimming cost V 4 bases and J 3 bases, with 16 bases left between them. Per the germline V gene, CDR1 is MNHEY and CDR2 is SVGEGT. The CDR3 is 16 residues long.

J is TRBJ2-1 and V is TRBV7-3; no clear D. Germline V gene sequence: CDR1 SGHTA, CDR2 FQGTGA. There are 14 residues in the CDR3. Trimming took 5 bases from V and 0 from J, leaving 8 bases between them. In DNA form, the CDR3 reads TGTGCCAGCAGCCCCGGTAGCTCCTACAATGAGCAGTTCTTC. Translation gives CASSPGSSYNEQFF.

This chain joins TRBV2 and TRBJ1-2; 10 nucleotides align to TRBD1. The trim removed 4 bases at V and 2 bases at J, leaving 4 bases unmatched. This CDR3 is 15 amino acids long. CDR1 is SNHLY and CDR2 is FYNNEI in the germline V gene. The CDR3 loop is CASSVGTGANYGYTF. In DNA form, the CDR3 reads TGTGCCAGCAGTGTCGGGACAGGGGCCAACTATGGCTACACCTTC.

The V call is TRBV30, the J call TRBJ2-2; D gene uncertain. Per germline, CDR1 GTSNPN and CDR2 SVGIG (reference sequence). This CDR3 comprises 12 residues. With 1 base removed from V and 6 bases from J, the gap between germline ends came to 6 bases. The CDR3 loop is CAWSALPGELFF. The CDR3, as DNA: TGTGCCTGGAGTGCCCTCCCCGGGGAGCTGTTTTTT.

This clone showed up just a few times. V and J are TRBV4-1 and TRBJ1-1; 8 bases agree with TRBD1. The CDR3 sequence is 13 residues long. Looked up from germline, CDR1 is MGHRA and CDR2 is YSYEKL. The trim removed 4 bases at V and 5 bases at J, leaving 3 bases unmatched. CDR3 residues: CASSRDRGTEAFF. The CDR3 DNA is TGCGCCAGCAGCCGAGACAGGGGTACTGAAGCTTTCTTT.

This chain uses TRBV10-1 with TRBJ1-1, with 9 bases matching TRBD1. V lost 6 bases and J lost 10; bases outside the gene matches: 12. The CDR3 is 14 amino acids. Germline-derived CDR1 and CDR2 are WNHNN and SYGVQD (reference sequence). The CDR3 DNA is TGCGCCAGCAGCGCCCGGGACAGGGTTTTGGGAGCTTTCTTT. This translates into CASSARDRVLGAFF.

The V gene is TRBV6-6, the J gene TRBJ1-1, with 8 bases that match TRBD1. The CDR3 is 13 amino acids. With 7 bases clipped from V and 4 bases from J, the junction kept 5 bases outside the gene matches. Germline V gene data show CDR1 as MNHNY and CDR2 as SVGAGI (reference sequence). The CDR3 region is CASTRQGSTEAFF. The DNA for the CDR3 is TGTGCCAGCACCAGACAGGGGTCCACTGAAGCTTTCTTT.

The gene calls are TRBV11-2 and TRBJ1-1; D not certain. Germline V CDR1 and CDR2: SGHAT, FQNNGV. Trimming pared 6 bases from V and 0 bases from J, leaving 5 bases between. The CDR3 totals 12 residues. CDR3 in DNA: TGTGCCAGCAGTTCTATGAACACTGAAGCTTTCTTT. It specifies CASSSMNTEAFF.

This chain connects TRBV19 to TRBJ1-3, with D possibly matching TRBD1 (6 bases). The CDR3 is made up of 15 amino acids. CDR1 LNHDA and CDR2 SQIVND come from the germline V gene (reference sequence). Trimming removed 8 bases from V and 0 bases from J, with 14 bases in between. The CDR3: CASGIRTVSGNTIYF. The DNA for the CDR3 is TGTGCCAGTGGAATCCGGACAGTCTCTGGAAACACCATATATTTT. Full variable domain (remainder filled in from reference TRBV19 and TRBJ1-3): DGGITQSPKYLFRKEGQNVTLSCEQNLNHDAMYWYRQDPGQGLRLIYYSQIVNDFQKGDIAEGYSVSREKKESFPLTVTSAQKNPTAFYLCASGIRTVSGNTIYFGEGSWLTVV.

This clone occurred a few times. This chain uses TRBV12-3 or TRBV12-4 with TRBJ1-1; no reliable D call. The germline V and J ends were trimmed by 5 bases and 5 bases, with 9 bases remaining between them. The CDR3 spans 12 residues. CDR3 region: CASSVTWTEAFF. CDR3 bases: TGTGCCAGCAGTGTAACATGGACTGAAGCTTTCTTT.

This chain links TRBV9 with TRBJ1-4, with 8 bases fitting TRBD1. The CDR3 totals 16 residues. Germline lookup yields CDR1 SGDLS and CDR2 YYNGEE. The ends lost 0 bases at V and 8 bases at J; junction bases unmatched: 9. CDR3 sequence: CASSVAPQGADEKLFF. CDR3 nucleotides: TGTGCCAGCAGCGTAGCTCCGCAGGGGGCGGACGAAAAACTGTTTTTT.

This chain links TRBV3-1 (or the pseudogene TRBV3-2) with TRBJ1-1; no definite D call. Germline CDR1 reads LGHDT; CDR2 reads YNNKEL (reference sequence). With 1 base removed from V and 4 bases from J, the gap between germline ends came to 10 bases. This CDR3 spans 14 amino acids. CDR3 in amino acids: CASSQGGLGTEAFF. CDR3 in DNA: TGTGCCAGCAGCCAAGGAGGGCTGGGCACTGAAGCTTTCTTT.

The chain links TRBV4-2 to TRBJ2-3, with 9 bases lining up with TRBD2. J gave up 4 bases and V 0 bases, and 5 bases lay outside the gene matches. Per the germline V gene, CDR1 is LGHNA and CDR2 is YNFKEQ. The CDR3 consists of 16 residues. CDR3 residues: CASSQEVAGVPDTQYF. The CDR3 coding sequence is TGTGCCAGCAGCCAAGAGGTAGCGGGGGTCCCAGATACGCAGTATTTT.

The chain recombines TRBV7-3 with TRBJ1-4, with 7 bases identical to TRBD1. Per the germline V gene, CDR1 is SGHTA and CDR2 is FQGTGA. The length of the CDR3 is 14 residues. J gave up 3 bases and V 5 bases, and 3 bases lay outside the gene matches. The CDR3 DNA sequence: TGTGCCAGCAGCCCGACAGGGCCTAATGAAAAACTGTTTTTT. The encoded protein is CASSPTGPNEKLFF.

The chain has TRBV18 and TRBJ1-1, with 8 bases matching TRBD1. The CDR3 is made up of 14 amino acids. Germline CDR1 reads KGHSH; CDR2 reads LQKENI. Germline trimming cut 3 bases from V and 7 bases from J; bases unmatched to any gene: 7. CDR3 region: CASSPDLGQGEAFF. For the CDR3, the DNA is TGTGCCAGCTCACCCGACCTAGGACAGGGTGAAGCTTTCTTT.

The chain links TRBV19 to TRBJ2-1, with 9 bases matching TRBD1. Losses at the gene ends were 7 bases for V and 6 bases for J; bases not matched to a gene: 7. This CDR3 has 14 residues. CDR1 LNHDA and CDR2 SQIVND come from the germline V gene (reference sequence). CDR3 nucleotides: TGTGCCAGTACCTCGGACAGGGGAGGCAATGAGCAGTTCTTC. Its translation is CASTSDRGGNEQFF.

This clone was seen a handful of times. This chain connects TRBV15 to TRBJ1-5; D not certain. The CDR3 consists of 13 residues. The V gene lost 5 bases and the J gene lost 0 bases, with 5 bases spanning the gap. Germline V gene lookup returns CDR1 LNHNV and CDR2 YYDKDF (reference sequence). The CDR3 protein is CATSPVSNQPQHF. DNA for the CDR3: TGTGCCACCAGCCCGGTTAGCAATCAGCCCCAGCATTTT. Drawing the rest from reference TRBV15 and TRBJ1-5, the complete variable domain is DAMVIQNPRYQVTQFGKPVTLSCSQTLNHNVMYWYQQKSSQAPKLLFHYYDKDFNNEADTPDNFQSRRPNTSFCFLDIRSPGLGDTAMYLCATSPVSNQPQHFGDGTRLSIL.

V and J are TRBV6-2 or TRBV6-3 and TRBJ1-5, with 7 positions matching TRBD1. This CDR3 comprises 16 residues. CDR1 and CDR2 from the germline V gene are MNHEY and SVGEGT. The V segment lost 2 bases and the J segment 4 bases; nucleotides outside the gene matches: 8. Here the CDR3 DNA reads TGTGCCAGCAGTTACCGCCGAGGACAGGCAAATCAGCCCCAGCATTTT. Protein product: CASSYRRGQANQPQHF.

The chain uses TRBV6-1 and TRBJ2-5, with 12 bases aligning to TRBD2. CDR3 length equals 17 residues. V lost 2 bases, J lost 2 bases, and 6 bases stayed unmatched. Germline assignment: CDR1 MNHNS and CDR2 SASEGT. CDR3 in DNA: TGTGCCAGCAGTGAATTGGGACTAGCGGGCCTACAAGAGACCCAGTACTTC. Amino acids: CASSELGLAGLQETQYF.

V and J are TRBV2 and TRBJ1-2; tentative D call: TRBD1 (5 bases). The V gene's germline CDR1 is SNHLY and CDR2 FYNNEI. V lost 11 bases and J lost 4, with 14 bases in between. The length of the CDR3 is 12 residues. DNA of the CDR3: TGTGCCGGCGGGACTCCGATCTATGGCTACACCTTC. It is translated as CAGGTPIYGYTF.

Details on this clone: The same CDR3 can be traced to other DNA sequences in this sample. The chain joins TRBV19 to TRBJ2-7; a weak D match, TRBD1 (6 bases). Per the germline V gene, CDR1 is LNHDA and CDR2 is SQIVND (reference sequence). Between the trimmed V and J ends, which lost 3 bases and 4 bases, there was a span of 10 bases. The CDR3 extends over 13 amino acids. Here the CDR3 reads CASSINRAYEQYF. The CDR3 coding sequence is TGTGCCAGTAGTATCAACAGGGCATACGAGCAGTACTTC.

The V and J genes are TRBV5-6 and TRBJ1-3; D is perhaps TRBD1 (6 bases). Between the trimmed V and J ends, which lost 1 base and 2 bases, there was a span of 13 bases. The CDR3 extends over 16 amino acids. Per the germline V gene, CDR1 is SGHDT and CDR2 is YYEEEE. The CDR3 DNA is TGTGCCAGCAGCTTGTATGGACAGCGGACTGGAAACACCATATATTTT. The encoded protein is CASSLYGQRTGNTIYF.

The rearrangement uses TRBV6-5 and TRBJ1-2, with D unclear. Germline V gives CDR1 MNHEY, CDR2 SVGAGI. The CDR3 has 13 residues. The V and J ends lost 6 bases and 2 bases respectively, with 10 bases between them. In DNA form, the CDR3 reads TGTGCCAGCAGACCGGGATCAAACTATGGCTACACCTTC. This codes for CASRPGSNYGYTF.

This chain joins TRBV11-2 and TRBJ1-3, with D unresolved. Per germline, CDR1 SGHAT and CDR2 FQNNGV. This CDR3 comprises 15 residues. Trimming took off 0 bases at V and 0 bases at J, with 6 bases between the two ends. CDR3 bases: TGTGCCAGCAGCTTAGACCGTATCTCTGGAAACACCATATATTTT. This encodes CASSLDRISGNTIYF. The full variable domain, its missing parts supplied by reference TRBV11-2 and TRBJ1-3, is EAGVAQSPRYKIIEKRQSVAFWCNPISGHATLYWYQQILGQGPKLLIQFQNNGVVDDSQLPKDRFSAERLKGVDSTLKIQPAKLEDSAVYLCASSLDRISGNTIYFGEGSWLTVV.

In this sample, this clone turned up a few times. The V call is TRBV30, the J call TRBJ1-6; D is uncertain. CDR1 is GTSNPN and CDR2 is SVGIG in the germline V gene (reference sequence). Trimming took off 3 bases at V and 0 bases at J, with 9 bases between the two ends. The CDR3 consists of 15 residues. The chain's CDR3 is CAWSFASSYNSPLHF. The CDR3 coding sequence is TGTGCCTGGAGCTTTGCGAGCTCCTATAATTCACCCCTCCACTTT.

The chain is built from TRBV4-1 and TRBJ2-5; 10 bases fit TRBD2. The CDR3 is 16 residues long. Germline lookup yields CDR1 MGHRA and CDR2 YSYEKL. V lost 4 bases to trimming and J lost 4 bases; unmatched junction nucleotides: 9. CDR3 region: CASSLGSGGAGETQYF. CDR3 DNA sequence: TGCGCCAGCAGCCTGGGAAGCGGGGGGGCCGGAGAGACCCAGTACTTC.